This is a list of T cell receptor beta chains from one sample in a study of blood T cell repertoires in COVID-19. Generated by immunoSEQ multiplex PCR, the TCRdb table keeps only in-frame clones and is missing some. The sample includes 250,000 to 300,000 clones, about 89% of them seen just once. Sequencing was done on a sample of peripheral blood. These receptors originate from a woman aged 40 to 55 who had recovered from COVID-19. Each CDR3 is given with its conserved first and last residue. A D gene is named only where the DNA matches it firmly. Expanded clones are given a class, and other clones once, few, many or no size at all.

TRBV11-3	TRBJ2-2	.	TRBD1	CASSFGQGTSGELFF	TGTGCCAGCAGCTTTGGACAGGGAACGAGCGGGGAGCTGTTTTTT
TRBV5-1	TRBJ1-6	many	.	CASRSSGEPNSPLHF	TGCGCCAGCAGAAGTTCCGGGGAACCTAATTCACCCCTCCACTTT
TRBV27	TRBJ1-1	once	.	CASIPHPINPNTEAFF	TGTGCCAGCATCCCCCACCCTATCAATCCGAACACTGAAGCTTTCTTT
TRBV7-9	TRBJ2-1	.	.	CASSLALVSSNSYNEQFF	TGTGCCAGCAGCTTAGCGCTCGTCTCTAGCAACTCCTACAATGAGCAGTTCTTC
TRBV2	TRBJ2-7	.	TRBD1	CASSDRAGGAYEQYF	TGTGCCAGCAGTGATAGGGCAGGGGGCGCCTACGAGCAGTACTTC
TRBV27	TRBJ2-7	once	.	CASSLKSDRTKRNEQYF	TGTGCCAGCAGTTTAAAATCAGACAGGACGAAGAGAAATGAGCAGTACTTC
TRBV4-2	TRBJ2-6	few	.	CASSQERYSRSGANVLTF	TGTGCCAGCAGCCAAGAGCGGTACTCTCGGAGTGGGGCCAACGTCCTGACTTTC
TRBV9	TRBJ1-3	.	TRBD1	CASSGTGSGNTIYF	TGTGCCAGCAGCGGGACAGGGTCTGGAAACACCATATATTTT
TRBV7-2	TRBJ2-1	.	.	CASSSEGGTGGYNEQFF	TGTGCCAGCAGCTCGGAGGGCGGAACTGGGGGATACAATGAGCAGTTCTTC
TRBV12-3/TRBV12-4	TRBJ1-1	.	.	CASSFGERVKAFF	TGTGCCAGCAGTTTCGGGGAAAGAGTGAAAGCTTTCTTT
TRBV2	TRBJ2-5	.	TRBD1	CASSGQGQETQYF	TGTGCCAGCTCCGGACAGGGACAAGAGACCCAGTACTTC
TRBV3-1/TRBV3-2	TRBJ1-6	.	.	CASSQARGAGGNSPLHF	TGTGCCAGCAGCCAAGCCCGGGGGGCGGGGGGTAATTCACCCCTCCACTTT
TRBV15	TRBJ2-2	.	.	CATSRDRVLAMESRELFF	TGTGCCACCAGCAGAGACAGGGTACTAGCTATGGAAAGCCGGGAGCTGTTTTTT
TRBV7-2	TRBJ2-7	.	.	CASSFLGVGSRQYF	TGTGCCAGCAGCTTCCTCGGGGTAGGTTCGCGGCAGTACTTC
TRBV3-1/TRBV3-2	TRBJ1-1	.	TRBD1	CASSQGTGQGEAFF	TGTGCCAGCAGCCAGGGGACAGGTCAGGGCGAAGCTTTCTTT
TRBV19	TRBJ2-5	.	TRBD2	CASSVGTLGLAGTYQETQYF	TGTGCCAGTAGTGTCGGGACGCTGGGACTAGCGGGCACCTACCAAGAGACCCAGTACTTC
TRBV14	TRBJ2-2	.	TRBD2	CASSPLARVPGELFF	TGTGCCAGCAGCCCACTAGCGCGGGTACCCGGGGAGCTGTTTTTT
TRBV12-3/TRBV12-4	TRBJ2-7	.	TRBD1	CASSPGQWQYF	TGTGCCAGCAGCCCGGGACAGTGGCAGTACTTC
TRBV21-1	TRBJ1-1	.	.	CASSKVLGLALVSTEAFF	TGTGCCAGCAGCAAAGTACTGGGGCTCGCTTTAGTGAGCACTGAAGCTTTCTTT
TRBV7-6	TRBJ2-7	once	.	CASSPSVGPFYEQYF	TGTGCCAGCAGCCCGTCGGTGGGGCCCTTTTACGAGCAGTACTTC
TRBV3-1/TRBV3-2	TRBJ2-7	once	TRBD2	CASSRPGGNEQYF	TGTGCCAGCAGCCGCCCCGGGGGGAACGAGCAGTACTTC
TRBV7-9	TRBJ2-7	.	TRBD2	CASSLRPGGTYEQYF	TGTGCCAGCAGCTTAAGGCCGGGAGGGACCTACGAGCAGTACTTC
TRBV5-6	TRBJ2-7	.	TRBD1	CASSFTGTGVYEQYF	TGTGCCAGCAGCTTCACCGGGACAGGGGTCTACGAGCAGTACTTC
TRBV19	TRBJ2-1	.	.	CASSLTLYSSYNEQFF	TGTGCCAGTAGTTTGACCCTTTACAGCTCCTACAATGAGCAGTTCTTC
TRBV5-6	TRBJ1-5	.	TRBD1	CASSLGRGRAQHF	TGTGCCAGCAGCTTGGGTAGGGGGCGGGCCCAGCATTTT
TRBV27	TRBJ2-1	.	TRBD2	CASSFWASGRNEQFF	TGTGCCAGCAGTTTTTGGGCTAGCGGGAGGAATGAGCAGTTCTTC
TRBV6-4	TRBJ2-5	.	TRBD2	CASSDPGQNRRTSGREETQYF	TGTGCCAGCAGTGACCCCGGGCAGAATCGCCGGACTAGCGGGAGGGAAGAGACCCAGTACTTC
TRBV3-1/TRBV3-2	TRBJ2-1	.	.	CASRHGSGDYNEQFF	TGTGCCAGCAGACACGGGAGTGGGGACTACAATGAGCAGTTCTTC
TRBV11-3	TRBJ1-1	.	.	CASSQSSGMGNTEAFF	TGTGCCAGCAGCCAGAGCTCGGGGATGGGAAACACTGAAGCTTTCTTT
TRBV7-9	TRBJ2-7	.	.	CASSWIGTSVTAVEQYF	TGTGCCAGCAGCTGGATCGGGACATCTGTCACAGCGGTCGAGCAGTACTTC
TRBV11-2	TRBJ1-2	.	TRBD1	CASSSSTDRIRGYTF	TGTGCCAGCAGCTCCTCCACGGACAGGATTAGGGGCTACACCTTC
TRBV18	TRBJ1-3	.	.	CASSPSTDSGNTIYF	TGTGCCAGCTCACCAAGTACAGATTCTGGAAACACCATATATTTT
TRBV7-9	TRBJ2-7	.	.	CASGAGYEQYF	TGTGCCAGCGGGGCGGGATACGAGCAGTACTTC
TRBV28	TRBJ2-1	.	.	CASSLQYNEQFF	TGTGCCAGCAGCCTACAGTACAATGAGCAGTTCTTC
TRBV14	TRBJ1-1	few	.	CASGPGWDTEAFF	TGTGCCAGTGGCCCAGGGTGGGACACTGAAGCTTTCTTT
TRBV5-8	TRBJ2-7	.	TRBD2	CASSSTGLDGYEQYF	TGTGCCAGCAGCTCCACAGGACTAGATGGCTACGAGCAGTACTTC
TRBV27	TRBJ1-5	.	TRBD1	CASSPQTGFDQPQHF	TGTGCCAGCAGTCCTCAGACAGGGTTCGATCAGCCCCAGCATTTT
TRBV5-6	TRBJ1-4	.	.	CASSYFGVGTNEKLFF	TGTGCCAGCAGCTACTTCGGAGTAGGGACTAACGAAAAACTGTTTTTT
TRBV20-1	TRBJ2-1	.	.	CSGGPYNEQFF	TGCAGTGGAGGGCCGTACAATGAGCAGTTCTTC
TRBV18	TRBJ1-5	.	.	CASSQQDINQPQHF	TGTGCCAGCTCACAACAGGATATTAATCAGCCCCAGCATTTT
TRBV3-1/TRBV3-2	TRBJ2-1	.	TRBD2	CASSQPGLANEQFF	TGTGCCAGCAGCCAACCGGGACTAGCAAATGAGCAGTTCTTC
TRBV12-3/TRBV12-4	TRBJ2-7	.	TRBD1	CASSSGTERRYF	TGTGCCAGCAGTTCCGGGACAGAAAGGCGGTACTTC
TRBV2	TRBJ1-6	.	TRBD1	CASRGTGASNSPLHF	TGTGCCAGCAGGGGGACAGGGGCGTCCAATTCACCCCTCCACTTT
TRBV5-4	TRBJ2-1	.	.	CASSLGGAGNEQFF	TGTGCCAGCAGCTTGGGCGGCGCTGGGAATGAGCAGTTCTTC
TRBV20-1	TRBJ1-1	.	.	CSASAGGAGTEAFF	TGCAGTGCTAGTGCCGGGGGGGCGGGTACTGAAGCTTTCTTT
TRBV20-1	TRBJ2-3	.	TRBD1	CSASPIGTGITDTQYF	TGCAGTGCTAGTCCCATCGGGACAGGGATCACAGATACGCAGTATTTT
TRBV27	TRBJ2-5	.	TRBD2	CARQAGAEETQYF	TGTGCCCGGCAAGCGGGAGCAGAGGAGACCCAGTACTTC
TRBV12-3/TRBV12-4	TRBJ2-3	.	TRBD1	CASRQGPGTQYF	TGTGCCAGTCGACAGGGGCCGGGTACGCAGTATTTT
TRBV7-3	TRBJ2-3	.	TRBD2	CASSVSGFEGDTQYF	TGTGCCAGCAGCGTTAGCGGGTTCGAAGGAGATACGCAGTATTTT
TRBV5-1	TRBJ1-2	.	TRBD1	CASTILSGTGDGYTF	TGCGCCAGCACCATCTTGTCGGGGACAGGGGATGGCTACACCTTC
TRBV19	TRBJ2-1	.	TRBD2	CASTPGLAGPYNEQFF	TGTGCCAGTACTCCCGGACTAGCGGGGCCATACAATGAGCAGTTCTTC
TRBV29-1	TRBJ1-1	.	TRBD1	CSAMGQGNTEAFF	TGCAGCGCCATGGGACAGGGCAACACTGAAGCTTTCTTT
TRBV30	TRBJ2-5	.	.	CAWTPGQETQYF	TGTGCCTGGACCCCGGGACAAGAGACCCAGTACTTC
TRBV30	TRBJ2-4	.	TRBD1	CAWRTGGNIQYF	TGTGCCTGGAGGACAGGGGGAAACATTCAGTACTTC
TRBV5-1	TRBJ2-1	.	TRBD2	CASSVSGTSGWSSYNEQFF	TGCGCCAGCAGCGTATCCGGGACTAGCGGTTGGAGCTCCTACAATGAGCAGTTCTTC
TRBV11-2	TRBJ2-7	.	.	CASSLDPLRGSYEQYF	TGTGCCAGCAGCTTAGATCCCCTCAGGGGATCCTACGAGCAGTACTTC
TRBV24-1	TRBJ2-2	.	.	CATSASGTLNTGELFF	TGTGCCACCAGTGCTTCGGGGACATTGAACACCGGGGAGCTGTTTTTT
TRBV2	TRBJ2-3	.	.	CARGTAGDTQYF	TGTGCCAGAGGGACAGCGGGAGATACGCAGTATTTT